This T cell receptor beta chain is from a study of molecular identifiers for immune sequencing clone quantification (dated 2018 in TCRdb). For the wider study: For a replicate experiment, the RNA from either 20,000 or 100,000 naive CD8 T cells was divided into five aliquots, and four of those aliquots went on to sequencing. The study was a methods study using CD8 T cells to benchmark molecular-identifier clustering-based TCR repertoire sequencing (MIDCIRS) and TCR RNA copy counting. Overall study results and their limits: Clones above 20 RNA copies held over 99% of molecules in CMV-specific effector cells but under 1% in naive cells. When barcode sub-clustering was omitted, TCR diversity was inflated by chimeric consensus sequences, with chimeras reaching as high as 47%. Highly expanded clone sizes could be underestimated because identical TCR molecules may share a barcode. A single cell's worth of spiked-in Jurkat TCR RNA was reported detectable even among one million naive CD8 T cells. Modeling indicated approximately 3.1 TCR RNA copies recovered per cell, compared with around 10 by digital PCR, which implies a capture efficiency of 25% to 35%. The naive libraries included spiked-in Jurkat TCR RNA (roughly nine copies' worth), and this RNA is not part of the donor repertoire.

Libraries of naive CD8 T cells were generated from around 20,000 to 1,000,000 sorted cells, with 10%, 30% or 50% of the purified RNA used. Naive CD8 T cells, defined as CD8+CD4-CCR7+CD45RA+, were FACS-sorted into RLT Plus buffer on a BD FACSAria II. Detection sensitivity was tested by spiking Jurkat RNA equal to 9 to 10 TCR copies' worth into samples containing 20,000-1,000,000 naive CD8 T cells. Enrichment of CD8 T cells was performed with RosetteSep CD8+ T Cell Enrichment Cocktail and Ficoll-Paque, after which ACK red cell lysis was carried out. To prepare the library, PCR was applied. This sample was sequenced with a NextSeq 500. Preparation of bulk TCR libraries followed a previously described approach, with the TCR primers listed in Table S5. Total RNA was purified with the Qiagen AllPrep DNA/RNA kit. Before any analysis, reads coming from multiple sequencing runs of the same library were combined into one pool. Regarding the original processing steps: Reads were retained only if an exact TCR constant sequence was present, and the retained reads were trimmed to 150 nt and grouped according to their 12-nt molecular barcodes. Reads within each barcode group were sub-clustered using a 15% Levenshtein threshold, and quality-weighted consensus sequences were constructed for each RNA molecule. Non-functional sequences were discarded, and so were lower-count sequences lying one edit away from another sequence. Based on fitting two negative binomial distributions, any barcode sub-cluster with under 20% of the maximum read count was discarded. The raw public reads went through TCRdb reprocessing: fastp at Q25, MiXCR clone calling, in-frame beta chains kept. Under each unique CDR3 protein, matching rows form one entry showing the most common genes and DNA. The V and J calls reflect TCRdb's pipeline rather than the authors' work. The sample table lists about 630,000 distinct CDR3 sequences, about 25% of them with a count of one. In total, the top ten clones hold 0.7% to 0.95% of the sample.

This clonotype was detected only a few times. Its cognate antigen has yet to be identified. No qualities accompany the bases; no much larger clone lies one base away. The CDR3 has 15 amino acids, counting the end cysteine and phenylalanine. Only the CDR3 portion is preserved as DNA: 45 bases, with reading frame beginning at the first base. Per the germline V gene, SGHDT is the CDR1 and YYEEEE is the CDR2. Trimming accounts for 0 bases at V and 2 bases at J, while the number of junction bases matched to no gene is 3. This TCR derives from a human donor in good health. Some libraries in this study had Jurkat cell RNA spiked in. Sequencing input: naive CD8+ T cells from blood, with Jurkat cell RNA spiked in. In the paper's terms, the cell subset or site label means: FACS-sorted CD8+CD4-CCR7+CD45RA+ naive T cells. Here the chain combines TRBV5-6 and TRBJ2-7; TRBD1 fits 9 bases in the junction. The bases read TGTGCCAGCAGCTTGGATGGACAGGGGACCTACGAGCAGTACTTC. Translated, this is CASSLDGQGTYEQYF.